This T cell receptor (beta chain) is drawn from a study of cytomegalovirus exposure and HLA in healthy donors. Whole-study findings and limits: Sequencing depth across donors, presence/absence analyses assumed, was roughly uniform. Other equally common chains were less clonally expanded than HLA-associated TCR beta chains, a later analysis showed.

Primers included in the PCR were 60 Vbeta and 13 Jbeta primers. The method was immunoSEQ multiplex PCR; TCRdb's version includes in-frame clones alone and lacks a portion of them. Found here are about 140,000 clones, roughly 70% of them singletons; the top ten hold 1.5% to 2%. With 8 bases removed from V and 4 bases from J, the gap between germline ends came to 26 bases. This CDR3 has 17 amino acids. CDR1 and CDR2 (germline): MDHEN, SYDVKM. A remark on this clone: Its antigen is unknown.

Every donor was a healthy person donating bone marrow. The rearrangement uses TRBV28 and TRBJ1-2, with D tentatively TRBD1 (5 bases). The clonotype comes from a woman between 40 and 50 years old in good health and CMV-seronegative. The sample comprised PBMCs. CDR3 sequence reads: CASGTGGFPAGPYGYTF. CDR3 DNA sequence: TGTGCCAGCGGAACTGGCGGCTTCCCGGCAGGGCCCTATGGCTACACCTTC.